This T cell receptor beta chain was sequenced during a study of cytomegalovirus exposure and HLA in healthy donors. The PCR ran on 60 Vbeta and 13 Jbeta primers. Data came from immunoSEQ multiplex PCR; TCRdb stores just in-frame clones and leaves some out. Counted here are about 160,000 clones, roughly 79% occurring once; the ten biggest clones make up around 7%. The CDR3 has 14 amino acids. Germline lookup yields CDR1 SEHNR and CDR2 FQNEAQ (reference sequence). Trimming cost V 11 bases and J 8 bases, with 19 bases left between them. As for this clone: The antigen is not known.

General study findings and limits: The study flagged roughly 150 TCR beta chains as cytomegalovirus-associated. The authors reported that TCR beta sequences could predict HLA-A and HLA-B alleles. These predictions were accurate for most subjects in the first cohort. A highly shared variant cluster was judged a likely technical artifact.

This TCR came from a woman aged 40 to 49 in good health and CMV-seropositive. The chain couples TRBV7-9 to TRBJ1-6, with no clear D. What was sequenced was PBMCs. The chain's CDR3 is CASLSGGPHSPLHF. The CDR3 coding sequence is TGTGCCTCCCTCTCCGGAGGGCCCCATTCACCCCTCCACTTT.